This record covers a single T cell receptor (beta chain). The record originates from a study of siplizumab effects on memory and regulatory T cells. The method was immunoSEQ multiplex PCR; TCRdb's version includes in-frame clones alone and lacks a portion of them. In the table there are around 110,000 clones, about 95% of which are singletons. Trimming pared 5 bases from V and 0 bases from J, leaving 8 bases between. Germline CDR1 reads MNHNY; CDR2 reads SVGAGI (reference sequence). This CDR3 is 14 amino acids long. Sequencing was carried out using non-Treg CD4+ T cells sorted from blood. The V gene is TRBV6-6, the J gene TRBJ1-5; D ambiguous. The origin of this receptor is a human donor in good health. As DNA, the CDR3 is TGTGCCAGCAGTAATCAAGATAGCAATCAGCCCCAGCATTTT. It is translated as CASSNQDSNQPQHF.